These T cell receptor beta chains were read from a single sample in a study of blood T cell repertoires in COVID-19. Using immunoSEQ multiplex PCR, the repertoire was profiled, and TCRdb retains in-frame clones only, with some absent. The sample consists of 250,000 to 350,000 clones, more than 75% of them appearing once. The sample was peripheral blood. Receptor source: a woman aged 45-65 years who had recovered from COVID-19. Both conserved end residues are trimmed from each CDR3. The D gene is left open where the match is weak.

D | J | V | CDR3
TRBD2 | TRBJ2-5 | TRBV25-1 | ASSGGLAGGYQETQY
TRBD2 | TRBJ2-1 | TRBV3-1/TRBV3-2 | ASSHGLAGGAYNEQF
TRBD1 | TRBJ2-7 | TRBV11-2 | ASSGDRGYEQY
- | TRBJ2-1 | TRBV11-1 | ASSLAVTYNEQF
- | TRBJ2-5 | TRBV7-8 | ASSGMGGREETQY
TRBD2 | TRBJ2-4 | TRBV7-9 | ASSFGGLSKNIQY
TRBD1 | TRBJ1-5 | TRBV28 | ASSTLDRGLGQPQH
- | TRBJ1-1 | TRBV4-3 | ASSLSTPPRNTEAF
- | TRBJ1-2 | TRBV9 | ASSPTGDYYGYT
TRBD2 | TRBJ2-1 | TRBV5-1 | ASSQSSGGRDEQF
TRBD2 | TRBJ2-1 | TRBV7-3 | ASSSTSGNSYNEQF
- | TRBJ2-3 | TRBV4-1 | ASSQIGLPFDTQY
- | TRBJ1-4 | TRBV4-3 | ASSQGPREKLF
TRBD1 | TRBJ1-2 | TRBV9 | ASSPTGQGMEGYT
- | TRBJ2-6 | TRBV30 | AGVWVSNVLT
- | TRBJ2-1 | TRBV5-1 | ASSFTGGYNEQF
- | TRBJ1-2 | TRBV11-2 | ASSLVSAGTWGYT
TRBD1 | TRBJ1-2 | TRBV5-6 | ASSPVAGGYGYT
TRBD1 | TRBJ1-1 | TRBV4-2 | ASSQGTGGENTEAF
- | TRBJ1-5 | TRBV12-3/TRBV12-4 | ASSPGNNQPQH
TRBD2 | TRBJ2-3 | TRBV28 | ASSPTPTGQRGGTDTQY
- | TRBJ2-1 | TRBV2 | ASSVAGSYNEQF
TRBD1 | TRBJ1-2 | TRBV25-1 | ASSAPTGQGYGYT
- | TRBJ1-5 | TRBV15 | ATNREPYSNQPQH
- | TRBJ2-7 | TRBV9 | ASSGRSEDEQY
- | TRBJ1-1 | TRBV7-9 | ASSLTGPTEAF
TRBD1 | TRBJ2-2 | TRBV6-4 | ASSVEGGAGELF
TRBD1 | TRBJ2-2 | TRBV7-9 | ASSSGQGRAGELF
- | TRBJ1-1 | TRBV14 | ASSQAQGKRMNTEAF
- | TRBJ1-3 | TRBV10-2 | ASSESENTIY
- | TRBJ1-2 | TRBV9 | ASSVGTSAGGYT
- | TRBJ1-6 | TRBV4-2 | ASSQGGVDNSPLH
- | TRBJ1-1 | TRBV7-9 | ASGRGNTEAF
TRBD1 | TRBJ2-7 | TRBV9 | ASSVQGSGTGAYEQY
- | TRBJ1-5 | TRBV29-1 | SVRLERNQPQH
TRBD1 | TRBJ1-4 | TRBV10-2 | ASRETGTNEKLF
TRBD1 | TRBJ2-4 | TRBV18 | ASSPLGTQGSLAKNIQY
TRBD2 | TRBJ2-7 | TRBV5-1 | ASSLYSGGYEQY
TRBD1 | TRBJ1-5 | TRBV7-2 | ASSARQGSVQPQH
- | TRBJ1-2 | TRBV27 | ASSPTGVTQAYGYT
TRBD2 | TRBJ2-1 | TRBV5-4 | ASSLGTSGGAVYNEQF
- | TRBJ1-3 | TRBV7-8 | ASSEIAGNTIY
TRBD2 | TRBJ2-3 | TRBV7-3 | ASSLLAGLPDTQY
TRBD2 | TRBJ2-1 | TRBV6-2/TRBV6-3 | ASSGQRLAGNEQF
TRBD1 | TRBJ1-5 | TRBV2 | ASSGGTGRQPQH
TRBD2 | TRBJ2-1 | TRBV7-3 | ASSLIPGLAGPPSSYNEQF
- | TRBJ1-2 | TRBV4-3 | ASSQEGGREAGYT
TRBD1 | TRBJ1-2 | TRBV28 | ASRGPGQGYGYT
- | TRBJ1-5 | TRBV6-2/TRBV6-3 | ASSYSGGTVGQPQH